The entry below describes one TCR beta chain. Reverse transcription of roughly 0.5 to 1 ug RNA used random hexamers. TCRdb independently ran MiXCR on the immunoSEQ multiplex PCR reads; one entry per CDR3 protein. The table shows 150,000 to 200,000 distinct CDR3 sequences, with approximately 94% occurring only once. The authors negatively isolated CD8+ and CD4+ T cells and FACS-enriched TEMRA cells. This specimen comes from a study of CD8 T cells in Susac syndrome. Germline V gives CDR1 SNHLY, CDR2 FYNNEI. This CDR3 is 13 amino acids long. V was cut by 6 bases and J by 7 bases, with 13 bases left in between.

Sequencing used CD4+ T cells from PBMCs. The TCR originated in a human donor in good health. V gene TRBV2 combines with J gene TRBJ2-4; weak D call: TRBD2 (5 bases). CDR3 in amino acids: CASRKEVANIQYF. In nucleotides, the CDR3 is TGTGCCAGCAGGAAGGAGGTCGCGAACATTCAGTACTTC.